This entry lists 13 T cell receptor beta chains sequenced from one sample in a study of T-cell memory formation after mild COVID-19. From the 5' RACE reads, TCRdb called clonotypes with MiXCR, one entry per CDR3 protein. The repertoire has around 310,000 distinct CDR3 sequences, more than 15% of them found once; the top ten carry about a fifth. Sequenced: PBMCs or a T cell subset sorted from them (not recorded which). The origin of the receptors is a man in his late teens or twenties who had mild COVID-19 (a few samples of this study predate the infection). Cell type and time point are not known.

This sequence joins TRBV27 and TRBJ1-6, with D uncertain. Between the trimmed V and J ends, which lost 6 bases and 10 bases, there was a span of 13 bases. Germline V lookup: CDR1 MNHEY, CDR2 SMNVEV (reference sequence). The CDR3 totals 13 residues. The CDR3 region has the DNA TGTGCCAGCAGCCTGATCGAAGACTCACCCCTCCACTTT. Its protein product is CASSLIEDSPLHF.

The rearrangement joins TRBV2 to TRBJ2-7; D possibly corresponds to TRBD1 (5 bases). Germline V gene data show CDR1 as SNHLY and CDR2 as FYNNEI. The CDR3 runs to 13 residues. The V end was cut by 2 bases, the J end by 6 bases, with 11 bases between. The CDR3 here is CASSEQGVAEQYF. The CDR3 nucleotides read TGTGCCAGCAGTGAACAGGGTGTTGCCGAGCAGTACTTC.

V gene TRBV5-4 combines with J gene TRBJ1-4; D possibly corresponds to TRBD1 (6 bases). This CDR3 is built from 16 residues. In germline, CDR1 is SGHNT, CDR2 YYREEE (reference sequence). Trimming took 4 bases from V and 0 from J, leaving 13 bases between them. The CDR3 reads CASSETGIATNEKLFF. CDR3 DNA: TGTGCCAGCAGCGAGACAGGAATTGCAACTAATGAAAAACTGTTTTTT. The entire variable domain, with the rest obtained from reference TRBV5-4 and TRBJ1-4, is as follows: ETGVTQSPTHLIKTRGQQVTLRCSSQSGHNTVSWYQQALGQGPQFIFQYYREEENGRGNFPPRFSGLQFPNYSSELNVNALELDDSALYLCASSETGIATNEKLFFGSGTQLSVL.

The table lists this clonotype with a few counts. This sequence joins TRBV3-1 and TRBJ2-7; TRBD1 matches at 11 bases. The CDR3 is made up of 15 amino acids. CDR1 is LGHDT, CDR2 YNNKEL, per germline (reference sequence). With V trimmed by 7 bases and J by 3 bases, 8 bases remained unmatched. CDR3 coding DNA: TGTGCCAGCACCCGGATGGGACAGGGGGTCTACGAGCAGTACTTC. This sequence encodes CASTRMGQGVYEQYF.

V is TRBV30 and J is TRBJ2-7; the D gene is possibly TRBD1 (6 bases). The V and J ends lost 3 bases and 5 bases respectively, with 14 bases between them. This CDR3 has 13 residues. Germline lookup yields CDR1 GTSNPN and CDR2 SVGIG (reference sequence). CDR3 protein: CAWSQDRSNEQYF. The CDR3 bases are TGTGCCTGGAGCCAAGACAGGTCCAACGAGCAGTACTTC.

This clonotype has more than one count but fewer than ten. The chain joins TRBV13 to TRBJ2-7; 8 bases agree with TRBD1. V trimming: 2 bases; J trimming: 4 bases; junction bases outside the gene matches: 13. CDR1 is PRHDT and CDR2 is FYEKMQ in the germline V gene (reference sequence). This CDR3 spans 17 amino acids. CDR3 in amino acids: CASSLFGQGADDYEQYF. DNA of the CDR3: TGTGCCAGCAGCTTATTTGGACAGGGAGCCGACGATTACGAGCAGTACTTC.

The table lists this clonotype with a few counts. The chain recombines TRBV20-1 with TRBJ1-2; 11 bases align to TRBD1. In germline, CDR1 is DFQATT, CDR2 SNEGSKA (reference sequence). Losses at the gene ends were 5 bases for V and 5 bases for J; bases not matched to a gene: 1. The CDR3 runs to 12 residues. CDR3 coding DNA: TGCAGTGCTGGACAGGGGGCGTATGGCTACACCTTC. Translated, it gives CSAGQGAYGYTF.

Here the CDR3 reads CARGGANVLTF. The CDR3, as DNA: TGTGCCCGAGGGGGGGCCAACGTCCTGACTTTC. The V call is TRBV30, the J call TRBJ2-6; D may be TRBD2 (5 bases). Germline CDR1 is GTSNPN and CDR2 is SVGIG (reference sequence). The CDR3 has 11 amino acids. Trimming removed 8 bases at V and 4 bases at J, with 6 bases between.

The chain combines TRBV5-8 with TRBJ2-5, with 8 positions matching TRBD2. After removal of 7 bases from V and 5 bases from J, the junction contained 7 bases not matched to a gene. CDR1 and CDR2 (germline): SGHTS, YDEGEE. This CDR3 comprises 13 residues. CDR3: CASGLAGWETQYF. CDR3 DNA sequence: TGTGCCAGCGGTCTAGCGGGCTGGGAGACCCAGTACTTC.

The chain combines TRBV5-1 with TRBJ1-6; D not resolved. Germline V gene sequence: CDR1 SGHRS, CDR2 YFSETQ. CDR3 length: 13 residues. The germline V and J ends were trimmed by 3 bases and 8 bases, with 9 bases remaining between them. In nucleotides, the CDR3 is TGCGCCAGCAGCTCCGACGGGGATTCACCCCTCCACTTT. It specifies CASSSDGDSPLHF.

The genes are TRBV4-3 and TRBJ2-4; possibly TRBD1 or TRBD2 for D (6 bases each). Germline V gives CDR1 LGHNA, CDR2 YSLEER. V dropped 1 base and J dropped 2 bases, with 12 bases sitting between them. CDR3 length: 16 amino acids. CDR3 residues: CASSQVFRGPKNIQYF. Written as DNA, the CDR3 is TGCGCCAGCAGCCAAGTTTTCCGGGGGCCCAAAAACATTCAGTACTTC.

This chain uses TRBV7-2 with TRBJ1-2; perhaps TRBD1 as D (6 bases). Looked up from germline, CDR1 is SGHTA and CDR2 is FQGNSA. V was cut by 1 base and J by 8 bases, with 14 bases left in between. The length of the CDR3 is 14 residues. Here the CDR3 reads CASSLDTGRGGYTF. The CDR3 DNA reads TGTGCCAGCAGCTTAGATACAGGGCGAGGAGGCTACACCTTC.

This clonotype came up many times. DNA of the CDR3: TGCGCCAGCAGCTTGGACGGGGACAGGGGCATTCAGTACTTC. Translation: CASSLDGDRGIQYF. The chain is built from TRBV5-1 and TRBJ2-4; 10 bases match TRBD1. The V and J ends lost 0 bases and 9 bases, in that order; junction bases with no gene match: 3. The germline gives CDR1 SGHRS, CDR2 YFSETQ. CDR3 length equals 14 residues.